These 5 T cell receptor beta chains were sequenced from one sample in a study of blood T cells in healthy people across ages (dated by TCRdb to between 2014 and 2017). The library was built by means of 5' RACE. Sequencing used an Illumina HiSeq 2500. The second PCR ran for roughly 7 to 12 cycles and used a J-beta primer mix along with a sample-barcoded 5' primer. TCRdb itself trimmed the public reads at Q25 with fastp, ran MiXCR and retained productive beta chains. Each CDR3 protein appears once, grouped with its most common genes and DNA. Present in this sample are 1.5 million to 2 million distinct CDR3 sequences, roughly 27% of which were seen just once. In total, the top ten clones hold 7.7% of the sample. The sequenced sample was blood. The receptors derive from a young woman in good health.

The chain uses TRBV27 and TRBJ1-2; D ambiguous. The CDR3 is 15 amino acids. Germline values: CDR1 MNHEY, CDR2 SMNVEV (reference sequence). Trimming shortened V by 4 bases and J by 6 bases, and 18 bases separated the two germline ends. The CDR3: CASSSIAAGMDGYTF. The CDR3 DNA reads as TGTGCCAGCAGTTCGATCGCGGCGGGGATGGATGGCTACACCTTC.

This chain joins TRBV12-5 and TRBJ1-6; 8 nucleotides agree with TRBD1. CDR3 length equals 15 residues. In germline, CDR1 is LGHNT, CDR2 FRNRAP. V shed 7 bases and J 8 bases; nucleotides not matched to a gene: 10. The CDR3, as DNA: TGTGCTAGTGCCCAGGGGGCTGTTGTTGATTCACCCCTCCACTTT. It is translated as CASAQGAVVDSPLHF.

The sample holds a few counts of this clonotype. This chain joins TRBV5-1 and TRBJ2-3; 9 bases fit TRBD1. This CDR3 spans 15 amino acids. V lost 3 bases, J lost 2 bases, and 4 bases stayed unmatched. Germline CDR1 SGHRS, CDR2 YFSETQ. Here the CDR3 reads CASSSGQGFTDTQYF. The CDR3 DNA reads TGCGCCAGCAGCTCCGGACAGGGGTTCACAGATACGCAGTATTTT.

With respect to this clonotype: A read error may account for a junction end that differs from germline. The chain is built from TRBV7-9 and TRBJ1-5; TRBD1 is a possible D gene (5 bases). The germline V gene encodes CDR1 SEHNR and CDR2 FQNEAQ (reference sequence). This CDR3 comprises 15 residues. The CDR3 DNA reads as TGTGCTAGCAGCGCGAACGGGGCTAACAATCAGCCCCAGCATTTT. This encodes CASSANGANNQPQHF.

A few counts support this clonotype. The chain employs TRBV9 and TRBJ2-1, with TRBD2 matching over 12 bases. The CDR3 has 15 amino acids. Per germline, CDR1 SGDLS and CDR2 YYNGEE. J gave up 6 bases and V 3 bases, and 4 bases lay outside the gene matches. CDR3 coding DNA: TGTGCCAGCAGCGCTACTAGCGGGGGGACCAATGAGCAGTTCTTC. Translation: CASSATSGGTNEQFF.